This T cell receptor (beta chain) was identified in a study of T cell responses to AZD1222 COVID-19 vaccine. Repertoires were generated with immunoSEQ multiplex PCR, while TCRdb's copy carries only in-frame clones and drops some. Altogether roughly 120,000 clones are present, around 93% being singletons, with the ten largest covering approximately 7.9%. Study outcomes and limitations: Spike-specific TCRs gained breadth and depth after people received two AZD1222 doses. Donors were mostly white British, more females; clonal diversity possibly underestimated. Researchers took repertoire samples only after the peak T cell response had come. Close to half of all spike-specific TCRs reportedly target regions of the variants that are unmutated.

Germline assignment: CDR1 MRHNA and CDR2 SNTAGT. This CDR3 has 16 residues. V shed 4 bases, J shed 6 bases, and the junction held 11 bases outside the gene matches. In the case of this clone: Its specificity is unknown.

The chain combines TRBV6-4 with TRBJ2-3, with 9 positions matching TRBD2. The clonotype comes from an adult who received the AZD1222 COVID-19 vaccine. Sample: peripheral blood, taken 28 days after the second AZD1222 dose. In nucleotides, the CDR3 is TGTGCCAGCAGTGTCGTTGCGGGAGGGCCGTTCGATACGCAGTATTTT. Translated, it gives CASSVVAGGPFDTQYF.